Below, 10 T cell receptor beta chains from the same sample are listed, as sequenced in a study of a mutant IDH1 vaccine in newly diagnosed glioma. TCRdb's table, derived via immunoSEQ multiplex PCR, lists solely in-frame clones and lacks some. The table has tens of thousands of clones, 84% seen once. Time point indicated: week 23, last vaccination. Each dose of the vaccine consisted of 300 ug of mutant IDH1 20-mer peptide, with topical imiquimod. These receptors' targets are unknown. Material: PBMCs, obtained from a glioma patient whose treatment included an IDH1 peptide vaccine. The receptor source for this set is a man aged 18 to 30 with glioma.

The CDR3 loop is CAILQGDGAQYF. For the CDR3, the DNA is TGTGCCATATTACAGGGGGATGGGGCCCAGTACTTC. The genes are TRBV10-3 and TRBJ2-5; 8 bases are a match to TRBD1. Germline lookup yields CDR1 ENHRY and CDR2 SYGVKD. The CDR3 sequence is 12 residues long. V trimming: 9 bases; J trimming: 9 bases; junction bases outside the gene matches: 9.

The J gene is TRBJ1-1, the V gene TRBV29-1; 7 bases match TRBD1. The CDR3 contains 13 residues. V lost 6 bases, J lost 4 bases, and 8 bases stayed unmatched. Looked up from germline, CDR1 is SQVTM and CDR2 is ANQGSEA. DNA for the CDR3: TGCAGCGTGCACAGGGGAGAGGGCACTGAAGCTTTCTTT. Amino acid sequence: CSVHRGEGTEAFF. The full variable domain, completed using reference TRBV29-1 and TRBJ1-1, is SAVISQKPSRDICQRGTSLTIQCQVDSQVTMMFWYRQQPGQSLTLIATANQGSEATYESGFVIDKFPISRPNLTFSTLTVSNMSPEDSSIYLCSVHRGEGTEAFFGQGTRLTVV.

V is TRBV18 and J is TRBJ2-1; the D gene is possibly TRBD2 (5 bases). V was cut by 4 bases and J by 6 bases, with 7 bases left in between. Germline CDR1 is KGHSH and CDR2 is LQKENI. There are 12 residues in the CDR3. CDR3 DNA sequence: TGTGCCAGCTCACTCGGGGTCAATGAGCAGTTCTTC. Its protein product is CASSLGVNEQFF.

The genes are TRBV19 and TRBJ2-1; TRBD2 aligns across 11 bases. The CDR3 spans 15 residues. V was pared by 3 bases and J by 8 bases, with 6 bases of the junction left unmatched. Looked up from germline, CDR1 is LNHDA and CDR2 is SQIVND (reference sequence). The CDR3 is CASSILTSGSDEQFF. The CDR3 DNA reads as TGTGCCAGTAGTATCCTAACTAGCGGGAGTGATGAGCAGTTCTTC.

The chain recombines TRBV9 with TRBJ2-5, with D tentatively TRBD2 (6 bases). The V gene's germline CDR1 is SGDLS and CDR2 YYNGEE. The CDR3 contains 11 residues. The germline V and J ends were trimmed by 4 bases and 7 bases, with 8 bases remaining between them. The CDR3 loop is CASSFGGTQYF. Here the CDR3 DNA reads TGTGCCAGCAGCTTCGGGGGGACCCAGTACTTC.

V and J are TRBV9 and TRBJ1-6; tentative D call: TRBD1 (5 bases). V was clipped by 0 bases and J by 7 bases, with 14 bases between them. Germline V lookup: CDR1 SGDLS, CDR2 YYNGEE. The CDR3 contains 16 residues. The CDR3 spells CASSVAVGAVNSPLHF. CDR3 DNA sequence: TGTGCCAGCAGCGTAGCCGTAGGGGCGGTCAATTCACCCCTCCACTTT.

This clone was observed a handful of times. The chain recombines TRBV2 with TRBJ1-2; TRBD1 aligns across 8 bases. The CDR3 contains 15 residues. Trimming removed 2 bases from V and 4 bases from J; junction bases left unmatched: 6. Germline CDR1 and CDR2: SNHLY and FYNNEI. CDR3 amino acids: CASSEQGAAGYGYTF. The CDR3 DNA reads as TGTGCCAGCAGTGAACAGGGGGCAGCGGGCTATGGCTACACCTTC.

The chain joins TRBV29-1 to TRBJ2-5; 7 nucleotides agree with TRBD2. From germline, CDR1 is SQVTM and CDR2 ANQGSEA. J was trimmed by 5 bases and V by 4 bases; bases with no gene match: 4. CDR3 length equals 12 residues. The DNA for the CDR3 is TGCAGCGTTGTCCTAGCGGCGGAGACCCAGTACTTC. Its protein is CSVVLAAETQYF.

This chain uses TRBV6-5 with TRBJ1-2; weak D call: TRBD1 (6 bases). The V and J ends lost 7 bases and 2 bases respectively, with 11 bases between them. CDR1 is MNHEY and CDR2 is SVGAGI in the germline V gene. The CDR3 has 13 amino acids. The CDR3 reads CASTDSTNYGYTF. CDR3 coding DNA: TGTGCCAGCACGGACAGTACGAACTATGGCTACACCTTC.

V usage is TRBV5-8 and J usage is TRBJ1-4; D might be TRBD1 (6 bases). Trimming took off 4 bases at V and 2 bases at J, with 9 bases between the two ends. This CDR3 region has 14 residues. In germline, CDR1 is SGHTS, CDR2 YDEGEE. CDR3 in DNA: TGTGCCAGCAGCGGAGGGGGGACTAATGAAAAACTGTTTTTT. This sequence encodes CASSGGGTNEKLFF.